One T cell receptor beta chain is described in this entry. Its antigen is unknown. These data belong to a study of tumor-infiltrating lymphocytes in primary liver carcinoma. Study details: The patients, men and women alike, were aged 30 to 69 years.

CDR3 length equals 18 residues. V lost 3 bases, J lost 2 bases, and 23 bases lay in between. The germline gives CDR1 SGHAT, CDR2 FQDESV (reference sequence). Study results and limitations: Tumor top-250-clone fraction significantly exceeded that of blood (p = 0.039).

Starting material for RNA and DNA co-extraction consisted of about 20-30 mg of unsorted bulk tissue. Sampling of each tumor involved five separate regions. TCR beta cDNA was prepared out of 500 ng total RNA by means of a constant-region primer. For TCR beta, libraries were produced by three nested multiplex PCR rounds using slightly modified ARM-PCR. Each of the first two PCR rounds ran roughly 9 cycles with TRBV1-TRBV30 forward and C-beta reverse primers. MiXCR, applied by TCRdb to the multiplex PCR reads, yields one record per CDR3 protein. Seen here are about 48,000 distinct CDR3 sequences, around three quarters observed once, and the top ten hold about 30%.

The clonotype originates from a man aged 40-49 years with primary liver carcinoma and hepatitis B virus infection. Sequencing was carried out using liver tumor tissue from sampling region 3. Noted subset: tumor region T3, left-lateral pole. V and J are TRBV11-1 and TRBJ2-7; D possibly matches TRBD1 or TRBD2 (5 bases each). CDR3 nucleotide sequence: TGTGCCAGCAGCTTCAACTTTGCCCGTACGGGGCGACCCTACGAGCAGTACTTC. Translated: CASSFNFARTGRPYEQYF.